Listed here are 6 T cell receptor beta chains from one sample, sequenced in a study of T cell changes during pregnancy in multiple sclerosis. Clones were read by immunoSEQ multiplex PCR, and TCRdb kept only the in-frame ones, dropping some. The table has about 24,000 clones, around 84% seen once. Here the sequenced sample was CD4+ T cells from peripheral blood mononuclear cells, taken in the second trimester of pregnancy. The receptors here all came from a female donor in good health, enrolled as a control in a pregnancy study.

The CDR3 DNA reads TGCAGCATCCAGGGGTCAGCCTACGAGCAGTACTTC. Its translation: CSIQGSAYEQYF. This chain links TRBV29-1 with TRBJ2-7; TRBD1 is a possible D gene (6 bases). CDR3 size: 12 residues. Germline CDR1 and CDR2: SQVTM and ANQGSEA. The V and J ends lost 8 bases and 2 bases respectively, with 13 bases between them.

The J gene is TRBJ2-3, the V gene TRBV25-1; TRBD2 matches 9 bases. V lost 1 base to trimming and J lost 4 bases; unmatched junction nucleotides: 3. The CDR3 consists of 15 residues. Per the germline V gene, CDR1 is MGHDK and CDR2 is SYGVNS. CDR3 sequence: CASSEWRGGADTQYF. In DNA form, the CDR3 reads TGTGCCAGCAGTGAATGGCGGGGGGGGGCAGATACGCAGTATTTT. Based on the CDR3 plus reference TRBV25-1 and TRBJ2-3, the full variable domain is EADIYQTPRYLVIGTGKKITLECSQTMGHDKMYWYQQDPGMELHLIHYSYGVNSTEKGDLSSESTVSRIRTEHFPLTLESARPSHTSQYLCASSEWRGGADTQYFGPGTRLTVL.

The chain has TRBV15 and TRBJ1-6; D ambiguous. Trimming left V 0 bases short and J 11 bases short, with 8 bases between. The CDR3 length is 13 residues. Germline lookup yields CDR1 LNHNV and CDR2 YYDKDF (reference sequence). CDR3 protein: CATSRDLTAPLHF. DNA of the CDR3: TGTGCCACCAGCAGAGATCTCACAGCACCCCTCCACTTT.

The chain has TRBV6-1 and TRBJ2-7; 8 nucleotides match TRBD1. After removal of 6 bases from V and 3 bases from J, the junction contained 10 bases not matched to a gene. The CDR3 is 15 residues long. CDR1 and CDR2 (germline): MNHNS, SASEGT. CDR3 sequence (DNA): TGTGCCAGCAGCCCCCAGGGGGCGTTGCGCTACGAGCAGTACTTC. As protein: CASSPQGALRYEQYF.

The chain has TRBV7-6 and TRBJ2-3, with TRBD2 matching 9 bases. The V and J ends lost 1 base and 1 base, in that order; junction bases with no gene match: 3. This CDR3 comprises 16 residues. Germline CDR1 SGHVS, CDR2 FNYEAQ. The CDR3 sequence is CASSLGASGGTDTQYF. CDR3 in DNA: TGTGCCAGCAGCTTAGGGGCTAGCGGGGGCACAGATACGCAGTATTTT.

The chain recombines TRBV7-6 with TRBJ2-2; 8 nucleotides line up with TRBD1. The germline gives CDR1 SGHVS, CDR2 FNYEAQ. This CDR3 comprises 15 residues. V gave up 4 bases and J gave up 5 bases; unmatched junction bases: 6. CDR3 sequence reads: CASSSQGANTGELFF. The CDR3 nucleotides are TGTGCCAGCAGCTCCCAGGGGGCAAATACCGGGGAGCTGTTTTTT.